One and the same sample provided the 20 T cell receptor beta chains below, sequenced in a study of T cell changes during pregnancy in multiple sclerosis. Produced via immunoSEQ multiplex PCR; TCRdb's table is partial and in-frame only. The repertoire includes tens of thousands of clones, about 91% of them detected once, and approximately 0.79% sits in the top ten. The sequences come from CD4+ T cells from peripheral blood mononuclear cells, collected in the third trimester of pregnancy. These TCRs come from a female donor with multiple sclerosis, enrolled in a pregnancy study.

This chain uses TRBV6-1 with TRBJ1-5; 9 nucleotides match TRBD1. The CDR3 loop spans 15 amino acids. Trimming at V came to 4 bases and at J to 7 bases, leaving 8 bases not matched to a gene. Germline-derived CDR1 and CDR2 are MNHNS and SASEGT. The CDR3 loop reads CASSGRDRDKQPQHF. CDR3 nucleotides: TGTGCCAGCAGTGGCCGGGACAGGGACAAACAGCCCCAGCATTTT.

The rearrangement uses TRBV5-1 and TRBJ2-2; TRBD1 agrees at 9 bases. This CDR3 comprises 15 residues. After removal of 1 base from V and 7 bases from J, the junction contained 5 bases not matched to a gene. Per the germline V gene, CDR1 is SGHRS and CDR2 is YFSETQ. The DNA for the CDR3 is TGCGCCAGCAGCTTGACGGGACAGGGCATCGGGGAGCTGTTTTTT. Its protein product is CASSLTGQGIGELFF.

This clone was seen a handful of times. CDR3 in DNA: TGTGCCAGCACCCGTGGGGGGGGCCAAGAGACCCAGTACTTC. Protein sequence: CASTRGGGQETQYF. The V call is TRBV7-2, the J call TRBJ2-5; 7 bases fit TRBD2. V shed 7 bases and J 1 base; nucleotides not matched to a gene: 6. This CDR3 comprises 14 residues. Per germline, CDR1 SGHTA and CDR2 FQGNSA.

The V and J genes are TRBV5-4 and TRBJ1-1; D may be TRBD1 (6 bases). Germline CDR1 is SGHNT and CDR2 is YYREEE (reference sequence). This CDR3 contains 14 residues. The V gene lost 0 bases and the J gene lost 6 bases, with 12 bases spanning the gap. The chain's CDR3 is CASSLGGGRAEAFF. CDR3 DNA: TGTGCCAGCAGCTTGGGGGGGGGCCGGGCTGAAGCTTTCTTT.

J is TRBJ1-2 and V is TRBV5-6, with a possible D match to TRBD1 (6 bases). CDR3 size: 15 residues. The V gene lost 4 bases and the J gene lost 1 base, with 14 bases spanning the gap. CDR1 SGHDT and CDR2 YYEEEE come from the germline V gene. In nucleotides, the CDR3 is TGTGCCAGCAGCGCCGCAGGGGTTTATAACTATGGCTACACCTTC. This translates into CASSAAGVYNYGYTF.

The chain links TRBV19 to TRBJ2-5, with TRBD1 matching 8 bases. The CDR3 consists of 15 residues. Trimming removed 3 bases from V and 4 bases from J; junction bases left unmatched: 7. Germline CDR1 reads LNHDA; CDR2 reads SQIVND (reference sequence). The CDR3 protein is CASSMTGEEGETQYF. The CDR3 DNA reads TGTGCCAGTAGTATGACAGGGGAGGAGGGAGAGACCCAGTACTTC.

The chain couples TRBV7-9 to TRBJ2-1; D is possibly TRBD2 (6 bases). The germline V gene has CDR1 SEHNR and CDR2 FQNEAQ (reference sequence). The CDR3 extends over 17 amino acids. The V and J ends lost 5 bases and 2 bases respectively, with 19 bases between them. This CDR3 reads CASSPRRAGLAYNEQFF. The CDR3 DNA sequence: TGTGCCAGCAGCCCTCGCCGGGCGGGACTTGCCTACAATGAGCAGTTCTTC.

The rearrangement links TRBV18 to TRBJ1-5; 8 nucleotides align to TRBD1. Per germline, CDR1 KGHSH and CDR2 LQKENI. J gave up 6 bases and V 2 bases, and 9 bases lay outside the gene matches. The CDR3 consists of 16 residues. CDR3 sequence (DNA): TGTGCCAGCTCACCAGGGAGGGGACAGGCCGGTCAGCCCCAGCATTTT. Amino acids: CASSPGRGQAGQPQHF.

CDR3 loop: CASSLEVTSGSRDTQYF. In DNA form, the CDR3 reads TGCGCCAGCAGCTTGGAAGTGACTAGCGGGAGTCGAGATACGCAGTATTTT. The V call is TRBV5-1, the J call TRBJ2-3; 12 bases agree with TRBD2. CDR3 length equals 17 residues. V lost 0 bases, J lost 5 bases, and 7 bases stayed unmatched. Germline V gene data show CDR1 as SGHRS and CDR2 as YFSETQ.

V gene TRBV6-5 combines with J gene TRBJ2-7; 7 bases agree with TRBD2. There are 16 residues in the CDR3. Germline loops: CDR1 MNHEY, CDR2 SVGAGI. With V trimmed by 4 bases and J by 3 bases, 12 bases remained unmatched. The CDR3 region has the DNA TGTGCCAGCAGTTCCCCACGCTCGGGAGGCCACTACGAGCAGTACTTC. It encodes CASSSPRSGGHYEQYF.

This clone occurred a few times. The chain links TRBV18 to TRBJ1-1, with 7 bases lining up with TRBD1. V lost 6 bases, J lost 4 bases, and 8 bases stayed unmatched. Germline CDR1 and CDR2: KGHSH and LQKENI. This CDR3 is 14 amino acids long. CDR3 loop: CASSLGTDATEAFF. The CDR3 DNA reads as TGTGCCAGCTCGCTCGGGACAGATGCCACTGAAGCTTTCTTT.

This clone was detected once. The rearrangement uses TRBV13 and TRBJ1-2; D remains unclear. V was pared by 0 bases and J by 2 bases, with 7 bases between. The CDR3 extends over 14 amino acids. Germline V CDR1 and CDR2: PRHDT, FYEKMQ (reference sequence). CDR3 protein: CASSLGGRNYGYTF. In nucleotides, the CDR3 is TGTGCCAGCAGCTTAGGGGGCAGGAACTATGGCTACACCTTC.

The J gene is TRBJ2-1, the V gene TRBV4-2; 12 nucleotides line up with TRBD2. The CDR3 spans 17 residues. V gave up 0 bases and J gave up 3 bases; unmatched junction bases: 3. Germline loops: CDR1 LGHNA, CDR2 YNFKEQ. In DNA form, the CDR3 reads TGTGCCAGCAGCCAAGATGGGACTAGCGGGTACTACAATGAGCAGTTCTTC. It specifies CASSQDGTSGYYNEQFF.

The chain is built from TRBV19 and TRBJ1-5, with TRBD1 matching over 10 bases. There are 14 residues in the CDR3. The V segment lost 4 bases and the J segment 6 bases; nucleotides outside the gene matches: 3. Germline V gene lookup returns CDR1 LNHDA and CDR2 SQIVND (reference sequence). The CDR3 sequence is CASSKTGGIQPQHF. CDR3 nucleotide sequence: TGTGCCAGTAGTAAGACAGGGGGCATTCAGCCCCAGCATTTT.

The genes are TRBV7-9 and TRBJ1-2; D ambiguous. V dropped 5 bases and J dropped 3 bases, with 7 bases sitting between them. The CDR3 runs to 12 residues. Germline V gene lookup returns CDR1 SEHNR and CDR2 FQNEAQ (reference sequence). Here the CDR3 DNA reads TGTGCCAGCAGCCCGCGAGACTATGGCTACACCTTC. Translation: CASSPRDYGYTF.

The chain is built from TRBV5-4 and TRBJ1-1; 9 positions agree with TRBD1. Trimming took 2 bases from V and 11 from J; bases not matched to a gene: 7. The CDR3 is 13 residues long. CDR1 SGHNT and CDR2 YYREEE come from the germline V gene (reference sequence). CDR3 DNA: TGTGCCAGCAGCTTCGGGACAGGGAGGTACGCTTTCTTT. Translation gives CASSFGTGRYAFF.

The rearrangement uses TRBV11-2 and TRBJ2-1; a possible D gene is TRBD2 (6 bases). The CDR3 totals 15 residues. CDR1 and CDR2 from the germline V gene are SGHAT and FQNNGV. V was shortened by 2 bases and J by 4 bases, with 12 bases between the two germline ends. DNA for the CDR3: TGTGCCAGCAGCTTACGGGCTAGCGAGTACAATGAGCAGTTCTTC. It encodes CASSLRASEYNEQFF.

The V gene is TRBV11-2, the J gene TRBJ2-5, with TRBD2 as a possible D gene (6 bases). V was trimmed by 0 bases and J by 5 bases, leaving 16 bases between them. The V gene's germline CDR1 is SGHAT and CDR2 FQNNGV. The CDR3 totals 16 residues. CDR3 protein: CASSLEFSNRGETQYF. As DNA, the CDR3 is TGTGCCAGCAGCTTAGAGTTCTCAAACCGGGGGGAGACCCAGTACTTC.

In its sample, this clone was seen once. The chain is built from TRBV6-1 and TRBJ1-5, with a tentative D call TRBD1 (6 bases). The CDR3 loop spans 14 amino acids. The germline V and J ends were trimmed by 1 base and 5 bases, with 9 bases remaining between them. Germline V gene sequence: CDR1 MNHNS, CDR2 SASEGT. CDR3: CASSEGGRHQPQHF. The DNA for the CDR3 is TGTGCCAGCAGTGAAGGGGGGCGGCATCAGCCCCAGCATTTT.

V gene TRBV19 combines with J gene TRBJ2-5; D is ambiguous. The CDR3 sequence is 12 residues long. V was clipped by 5 bases and J by 2 bases, with 6 bases between them. Germline V gene sequence: CDR1 LNHDA, CDR2 SQIVND (reference sequence). DNA of the CDR3: TGTGCCAGTAGTGCGTCACAAGAGACCCAGTACTTC. As protein: CASSASQETQYF.